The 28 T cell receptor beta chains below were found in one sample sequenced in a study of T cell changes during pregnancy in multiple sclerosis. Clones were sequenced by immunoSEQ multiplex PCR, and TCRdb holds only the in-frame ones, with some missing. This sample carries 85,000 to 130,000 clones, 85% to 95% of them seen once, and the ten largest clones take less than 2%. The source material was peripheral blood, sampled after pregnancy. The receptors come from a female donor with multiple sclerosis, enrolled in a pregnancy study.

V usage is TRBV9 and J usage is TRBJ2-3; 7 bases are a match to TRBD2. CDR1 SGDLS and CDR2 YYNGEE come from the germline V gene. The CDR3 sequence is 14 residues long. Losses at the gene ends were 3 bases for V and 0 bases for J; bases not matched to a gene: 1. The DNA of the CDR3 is TGTGCCAGCAGCGCTAGCGGTAGCACAGATACGCAGTATTTT. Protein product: CASSASGSTDTQYF.

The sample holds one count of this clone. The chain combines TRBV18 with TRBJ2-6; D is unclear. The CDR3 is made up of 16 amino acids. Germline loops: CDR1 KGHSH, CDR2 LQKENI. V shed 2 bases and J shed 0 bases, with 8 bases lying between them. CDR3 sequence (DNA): TGTGCCAGCTCACCAATGGCCAGCTCTGGGGCCAACGTCCTGACTTTC. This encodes CASSPMASSGANVLTF.

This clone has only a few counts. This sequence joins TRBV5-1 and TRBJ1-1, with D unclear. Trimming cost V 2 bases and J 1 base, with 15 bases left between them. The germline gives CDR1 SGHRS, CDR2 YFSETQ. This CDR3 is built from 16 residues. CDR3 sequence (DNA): TGCGCCAGCAGCTTCCAGGTTCCTGGTGGGAACACTGAAGCTTTCTTT. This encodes CASSFQVPGGNTEAFF.

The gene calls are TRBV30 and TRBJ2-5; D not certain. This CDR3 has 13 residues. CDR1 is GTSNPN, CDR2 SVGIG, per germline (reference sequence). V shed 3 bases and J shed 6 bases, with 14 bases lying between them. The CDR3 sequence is CAWSTVARKTQYF. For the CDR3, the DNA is TGTGCCTGGAGCACCGTAGCTAGAAAGACCCAGTACTTC. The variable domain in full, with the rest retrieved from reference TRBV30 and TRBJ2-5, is SQTIHQWPATLVQPVGSPLSLECTVEGTSNPNLYWYRQAAGRGLQLLFYSVGIGQISSEVPQNLSASRPQDRQFILSSKKLLLSDSGFYLCAWSTVARKTQYFGPGTRLLVL.

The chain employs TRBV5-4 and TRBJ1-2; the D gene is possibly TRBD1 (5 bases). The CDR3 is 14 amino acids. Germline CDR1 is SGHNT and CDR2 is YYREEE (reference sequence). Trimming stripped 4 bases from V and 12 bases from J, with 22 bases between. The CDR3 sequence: CASSAVGTTGSDTF. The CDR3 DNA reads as TGTGCCAGCAGCGCGGTTGGGACGACCGGGAGTGACACCTTC. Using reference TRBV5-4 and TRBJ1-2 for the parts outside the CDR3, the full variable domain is ETGVTQSPTHLIKTRGQQVTLRCSSQSGHNTVSWYQQALGQGPQFIFQYYREEENGRGNFPPRFSGLQFPNYSSELNVNALELDDSALYLCASSAVGTTGSDTFGSGTRLTVV.

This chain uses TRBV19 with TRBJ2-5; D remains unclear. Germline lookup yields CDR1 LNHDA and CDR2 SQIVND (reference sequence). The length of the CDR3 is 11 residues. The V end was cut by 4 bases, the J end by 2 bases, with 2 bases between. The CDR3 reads CASSTQETQYF. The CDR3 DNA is TGTGCCAGTAGTACACAAGAGACCCAGTACTTC.

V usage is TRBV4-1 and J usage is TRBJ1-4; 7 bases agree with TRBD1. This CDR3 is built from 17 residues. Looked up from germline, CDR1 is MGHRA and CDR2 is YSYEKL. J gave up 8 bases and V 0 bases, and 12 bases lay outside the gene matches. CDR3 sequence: CASSQDQGGYKTEKLFF. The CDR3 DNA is TGCGCCAGCAGCCAAGACCAGGGGGGTTACAAAACGGAAAAACTGTTTTTT.

This chain's CDR3 is CASRSQGKETQYF. The CDR3 bases are TGTGCCAGCAGATCGCAGGGTAAAGAGACCCAGTACTTC. The chain joins TRBV28 to TRBJ2-5; D may be TRBD1 (5 bases). The CDR3 is 13 residues long. The germline gives CDR1 MDHEN, CDR2 SYDVKM. V lost 6 bases, J lost 3 bases, and 11 bases lay in between. Together with reference TRBV28 and TRBJ2-5, the CDR3 gives the full variable domain: DVKVTQSSRYLVKRTGEKVFLECVQDMDHENMFWYRQDPGLGLRLIYFSYDVKMKEKGDIPEGYSVSREKKERFSLILESASTNQTSMYLCASRSQGKETQYFGPGTRLLVL.

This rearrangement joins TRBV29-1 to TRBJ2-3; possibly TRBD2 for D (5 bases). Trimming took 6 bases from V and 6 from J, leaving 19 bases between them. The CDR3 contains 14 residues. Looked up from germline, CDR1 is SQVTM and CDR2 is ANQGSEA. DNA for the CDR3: TGCAGCGTACTAGTGCCGGCAGTGTGGGATACGCAGTATTTT. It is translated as CSVLVPAVWDTQYF.

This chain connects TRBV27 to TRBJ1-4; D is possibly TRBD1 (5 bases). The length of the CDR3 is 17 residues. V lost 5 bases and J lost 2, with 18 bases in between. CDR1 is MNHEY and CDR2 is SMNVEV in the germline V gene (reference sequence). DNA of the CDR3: TGTGCCAGCAGTCCAGGTTGGGTGGGGCCGACTAATGAAAAACTGTTTTTT. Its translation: CASSPGWVGPTNEKLFF.

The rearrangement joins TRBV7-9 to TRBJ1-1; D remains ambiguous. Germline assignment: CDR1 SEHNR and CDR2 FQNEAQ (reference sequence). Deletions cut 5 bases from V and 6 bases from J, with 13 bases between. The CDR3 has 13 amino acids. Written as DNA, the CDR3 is TGTGCCAGCAGCCTGACACCATCCCCTGAAGCTTTCTTT. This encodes CASSLTPSPEAFF.

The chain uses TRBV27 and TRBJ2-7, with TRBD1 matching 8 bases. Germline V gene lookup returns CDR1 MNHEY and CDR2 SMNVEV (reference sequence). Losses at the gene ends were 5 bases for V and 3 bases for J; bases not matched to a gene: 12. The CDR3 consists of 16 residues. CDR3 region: CASSPLIDRGGYEQYF. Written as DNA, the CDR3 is TGTGCCAGCAGTCCCCTTATTGACAGGGGCGGCTACGAGCAGTACTTC.

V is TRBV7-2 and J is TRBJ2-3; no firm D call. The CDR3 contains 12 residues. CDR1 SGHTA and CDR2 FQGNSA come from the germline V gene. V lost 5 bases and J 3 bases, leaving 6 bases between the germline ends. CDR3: CASSPPTDTQYF. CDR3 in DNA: TGTGCCAGCAGCCCCCCAACAGATACGCAGTATTTT.

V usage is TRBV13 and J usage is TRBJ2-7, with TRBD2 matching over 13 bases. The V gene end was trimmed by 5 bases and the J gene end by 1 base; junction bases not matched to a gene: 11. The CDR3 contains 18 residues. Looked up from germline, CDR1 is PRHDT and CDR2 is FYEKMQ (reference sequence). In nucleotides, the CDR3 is TGTGCCAGCAGCGGATCGGGACTAGCGGGGCGAGGATCCTACGAGCAGTACTTC. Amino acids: CASSGSGLAGRGSYEQYF. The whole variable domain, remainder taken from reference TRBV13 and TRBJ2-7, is AAGVIQSPRHLIKEKRETATLKCYPIPRHDTVYWYQQGPGQDPQFLISFYEKMQSDKGSIPDRFSAQQFSDYHSELNMSSLELGDSALYFCASSGSGLAGRGSYEQYFGPGTRLTVT.

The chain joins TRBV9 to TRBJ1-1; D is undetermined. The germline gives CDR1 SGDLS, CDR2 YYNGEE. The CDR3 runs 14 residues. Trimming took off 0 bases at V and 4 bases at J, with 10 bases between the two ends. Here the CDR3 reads CASSVVGGTTEAFF. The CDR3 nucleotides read TGTGCCAGCAGCGTAGTCGGCGGAACCACTGAAGCTTTCTTT.

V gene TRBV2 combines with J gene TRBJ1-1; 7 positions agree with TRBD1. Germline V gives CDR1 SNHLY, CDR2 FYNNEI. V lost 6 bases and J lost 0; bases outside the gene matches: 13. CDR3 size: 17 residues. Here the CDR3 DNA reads TGTGCCAGCAGCGATCTACAGGGGTTTAACATGAACACTGAAGCTTTCTTT. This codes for CASSDLQGFNMNTEAFF.

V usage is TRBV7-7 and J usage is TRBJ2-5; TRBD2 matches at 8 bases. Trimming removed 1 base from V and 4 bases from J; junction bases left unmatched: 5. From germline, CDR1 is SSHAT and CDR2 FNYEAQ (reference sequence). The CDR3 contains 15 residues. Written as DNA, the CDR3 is TGTGCCAGCAGCTTAGTGGGACTAGAAGGAGAGACCCAGTACTTC. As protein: CASSLVGLEGETQYF. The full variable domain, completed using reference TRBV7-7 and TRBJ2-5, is GAGVSQSPRYKVTKRGQDVTLRCDPISSHATLYWYQQALGQGPEFLTYFNYEAQPDKSGLPSDRFSAERPEGSISTLTIQRTEQRDSAMYRCASSLVGLEGETQYFGPGTRLLVL.

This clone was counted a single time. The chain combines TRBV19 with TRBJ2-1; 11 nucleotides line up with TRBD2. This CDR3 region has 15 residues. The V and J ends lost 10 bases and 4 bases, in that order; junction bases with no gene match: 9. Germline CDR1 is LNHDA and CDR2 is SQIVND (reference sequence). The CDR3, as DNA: TGTGCCACCCTGACCGGGACTAGCGGTTACAATGAGCAGTTCTTC. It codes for CATLTGTSGYNEQFF.

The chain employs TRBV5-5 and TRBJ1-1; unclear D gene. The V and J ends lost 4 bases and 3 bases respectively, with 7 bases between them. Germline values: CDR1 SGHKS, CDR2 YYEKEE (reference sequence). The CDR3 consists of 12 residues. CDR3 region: CASSRPYTEAFF. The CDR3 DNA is TGTGCCAGCAGCCGTCCTTACACTGAAGCTTTCTTT.

CDR3 in amino acids: CASAPRAGGTEAFF. DNA of the CDR3: TGTGCCAGTGCCCCCCGGGCGGGGGGCACTGAAGCTTTCTTT. V usage is TRBV19 and J usage is TRBJ1-1, with a weak D call TRBD1 (5 bases). Germline-derived CDR1 and CDR2 are LNHDA and SQIVND (reference sequence). V lost 8 bases to trimming and J lost 4 bases, with 17 bases between them. This CDR3 has 14 residues.

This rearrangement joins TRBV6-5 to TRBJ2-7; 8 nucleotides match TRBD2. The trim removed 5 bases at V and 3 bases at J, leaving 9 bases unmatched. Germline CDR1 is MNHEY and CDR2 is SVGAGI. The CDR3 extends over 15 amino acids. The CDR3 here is CASSRGGTEDYEQYF. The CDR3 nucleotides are TGTGCCAGCAGTCGGGGGGGGACGGAAGACTACGAGCAGTACTTC.

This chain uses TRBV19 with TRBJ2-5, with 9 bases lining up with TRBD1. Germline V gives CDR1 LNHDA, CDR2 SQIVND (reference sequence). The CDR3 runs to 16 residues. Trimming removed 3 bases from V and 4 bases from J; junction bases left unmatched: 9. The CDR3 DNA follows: TGTGCCAGTAGTATGGGGGGACAGGGAAGAGGAGAGACCCAGTACTTC. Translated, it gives CASSMGGQGRGETQYF.

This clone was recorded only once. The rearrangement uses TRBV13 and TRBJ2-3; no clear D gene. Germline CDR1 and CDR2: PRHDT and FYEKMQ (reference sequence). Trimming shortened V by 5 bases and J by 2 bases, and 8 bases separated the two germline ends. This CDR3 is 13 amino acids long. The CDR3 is CASSNTSTDTQYF. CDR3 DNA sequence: TGTGCCAGCAGCAACACATCCACAGATACGCAGTATTTT. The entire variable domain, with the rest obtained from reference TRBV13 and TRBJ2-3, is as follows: AAGVIQSPRHLIKEKRETATLKCYPIPRHDTVYWYQQGPGQDPQFLISFYEKMQSDKGSIPDRFSAQQFSDYHSELNMSSLELGDSALYFCASSNTSTDTQYFGPGTRLTVL.

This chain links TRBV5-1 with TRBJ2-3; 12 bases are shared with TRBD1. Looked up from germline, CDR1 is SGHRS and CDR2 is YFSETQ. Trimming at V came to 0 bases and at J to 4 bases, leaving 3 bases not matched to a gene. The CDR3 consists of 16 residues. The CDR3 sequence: CASSLEGQGAADTQYF. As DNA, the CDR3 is TGCGCCAGCAGCTTGGAGGGACAGGGGGCCGCAGATACGCAGTATTTT.

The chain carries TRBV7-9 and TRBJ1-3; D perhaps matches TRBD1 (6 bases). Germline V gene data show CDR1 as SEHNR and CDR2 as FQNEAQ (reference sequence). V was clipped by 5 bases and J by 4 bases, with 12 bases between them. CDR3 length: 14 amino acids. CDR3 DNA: TGTGCCAGCAGCACCCCGGACAGAGGAAACACCATATATTTT. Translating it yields CASSTPDRGNTIYF.

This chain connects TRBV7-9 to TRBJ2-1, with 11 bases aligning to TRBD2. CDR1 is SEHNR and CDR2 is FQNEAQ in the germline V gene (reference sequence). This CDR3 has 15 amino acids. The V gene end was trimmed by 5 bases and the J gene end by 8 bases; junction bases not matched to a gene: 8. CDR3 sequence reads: CASSTGLAVGDEQFF. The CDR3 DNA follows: TGTGCCAGCAGCACGGGACTAGCGGTCGGTGATGAGCAGTTCTTC.

CDR3 amino acids: CACWPGGAHEKLFF. The CDR3 region has the DNA TGTGCCTGTTGGCCAGGGGGCGCGCATGAAAAACTGTTTTTT. The V and J genes are TRBV30 and TRBJ1-4, with 8 bases aligning to TRBD1. This CDR3 has 14 residues. In germline, CDR1 is GTSNPN, CDR2 SVGIG (reference sequence). After removal of 6 bases from V and 6 bases from J, the junction contained 9 bases not matched to a gene.

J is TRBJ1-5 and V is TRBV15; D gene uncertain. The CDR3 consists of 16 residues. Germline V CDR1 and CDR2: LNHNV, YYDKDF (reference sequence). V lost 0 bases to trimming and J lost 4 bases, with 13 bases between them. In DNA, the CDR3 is TGTGCCACCAGCAGAGAATTAATCGGGAAGAATCAGCCCCAGCATTTT. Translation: CATSRELIGKNQPQHF.